The 19 T cell receptor beta chains below were found in one sample sequenced in a study of Graves' ophthalmopathy and Graves' hyperthyroidism. The sequenced template was RNA, covering the TCR beta CDR3 region. HTBI primers primed a first-round RT-PCR, and a second-round multiplex PCR followed. TCRdb reanalysed the multiplex PCR reads using MiXCR and keeps one entry per CDR3 protein. Here the sample spans about 370,000 distinct CDR3 sequences, about 15% being singletons. Sequenced input: peripheral blood. The origin of the receptors is an adult woman with stable Graves' hyperthyroidism.

This clonotype was seen at least ten times. The chain links TRBV5-1 to TRBJ2-7; TRBD1 agrees at 9 bases. With V trimmed by 4 bases and J by 5 bases, 7 bases remained unmatched. CDR1 and CDR2 from the germline V gene are SGHRS and YFSETQ. The CDR3 is 14 residues long. The CDR3 DNA reads as TGCGCCAGCAGCCAGAGACAGGGGGGGAACGAGCAGTACTTC. Protein: CASSQRQGGNEQYF.

This chain's CDR3 is CASSLALTGTVYEQYF. The DNA for the CDR3 is TGTGCCAGCAGCTTAGCCCTGACGGGAACAGTTTACGAGCAGTACTTC. The genes are TRBV7-2 and TRBJ2-7; D is perhaps TRBD2 (5 bases). V was shortened by 0 bases and J by 4 bases, with 16 bases between the two germline ends. The V gene's germline CDR1 is SGHTA and CDR2 FQGNSA. This CDR3 contains 16 residues.

Many counts were recorded for this clonotype. The rearrangement joins TRBV7-2 to TRBJ2-2; maybe TRBD1 (6 bases). Per germline, CDR1 SGHTA and CDR2 FQGNSA. V lost 3 bases and J lost 0, with 8 bases in between. The CDR3 runs 15 residues. In DNA, the CDR3 is TGTGCCAGCAGCTTCGGGACAACGAACACCGGGGAGCTGTTTTTT. Its protein product is CASSFGTTNTGELFF.

The CDR3 DNA follows: TGTGCCAGCAGTGACGATAAGTATTCACCCCTCCACTTT. Amino acids: CASSDDKYSPLHF. The chain carries TRBV6-4 and TRBJ1-6; D gene uncertain. CDR3 length: 13 residues. The V end was cut by 2 bases, the J end by 8 bases, with 7 bases between. Germline values: CDR1 MRHNA, CDR2 SNTAGT.

This clonotype showed up many times. This rearrangement joins TRBV9 to TRBJ2-2, with 9 bases identical to TRBD1. Germline V CDR1 and CDR2: SGDLS, YYNGEE. The CDR3 runs to 16 residues. The trim removed 3 bases at V and 7 bases at J, leaving 10 bases unmatched. The CDR3 loop is CASSAPPGQGHGELFF. CDR3 DNA: TGTGCCAGCAGCGCGCCGCCAGGACAGGGGCACGGGGAGCTGTTTTTT.

This clonotype was detected ten times or more. The chain recombines TRBV29-1 with TRBJ2-5; perhaps TRBD1 as D (6 bases). The V gene lost 4 bases and the J gene lost 2 bases, with 11 bases spanning the gap. From germline, CDR1 is SQVTM and CDR2 ANQGSEA. CDR3 length equals 13 residues. This chain's CDR3 is CSVVTGSQETQYF. The CDR3 DNA reads as TGCAGCGTTGTTACAGGGTCACAAGAGACCCAGTACTTC.

On this clonotype itself: One junction end disagrees with the germline gene, perhaps due to a read error. The V and J genes are TRBV6-1 and TRBJ2-1; 14 bases agree with TRBD2. Germline V gene lookup returns CDR1 MNHNS and CDR2 SASEGT. The CDR3 runs to 17 residues. The CDR3 reads CASQRTSGRNFLNERFF. CDR3 DNA: TGTGCCAGCCAACGGACTAGCGGGAGGAATTTTCTAAATGAGCGGTTCTTC.

This clonotype has ten or more counts. V gene TRBV24-1 combines with J gene TRBJ2-6; 7 bases agree with TRBD1. CDR1 and CDR2 (germline): KGHDR, SFDVKD. V was clipped by 2 bases and J by 4 bases; unmatched bases: 7. CDR3 length: 17 amino acids. CDR3 protein: CATSDSQTGRGANVLTF. CDR3 nucleotides: TGTGCCACCAGTGATTCGCAGACAGGGCGGGGGGCCAACGTCCTGACTTTC.

In its sample, this clonotype was seen many times. The chain has TRBV29-1 and TRBJ2-5; 11 bases match TRBD2. The length of the CDR3 is 15 residues. V lost 2 bases, J lost 4 bases, and 6 bases stayed unmatched. The germline V gene has CDR1 SQVTM and CDR2 ANQGSEA. The CDR3 spells CSVEIAGGYPETQYF. In DNA, the CDR3 is TGCAGCGTTGAAATAGCGGGAGGGTATCCAGAGACCCAGTACTTC.

The chain couples TRBV7-2 to TRBJ2-7; the match to TRBD1 covers 8 bases. Trimming removed 1 base from V and 3 bases from J; junction bases left unmatched: 5. Germline lookup yields CDR1 SGHTA and CDR2 FQGNSA. This CDR3 is built from 15 residues. The CDR3 DNA reads TGTGCCAGCAGCTTAGGGCAGGGGGCGGGCTACGAGCAGTACTTC. Protein: CASSLGQGAGYEQYF.

There are many counts of this clonotype. The chain combines TRBV24-1 with TRBJ2-7; 7 nucleotides agree with TRBD1. Germline-derived CDR1 and CDR2 are KGHDR and SFDVKD. The CDR3 is 13 residues long. V was clipped by 1 base and J by 8 bases; unmatched bases: 4. CDR3 loop: CATSDLATGQQYF. CDR3 in DNA: TGTGCCACCAGTGATTTAGCGACAGGGCAGCAGTACTTC.

This clonotype was found many times. This rearrangement joins TRBV15 to TRBJ2-7, with 12 positions matching TRBD2. The junction had 2 bases not matched to a gene; V was cut back by 8 bases and J by 3 bases. This CDR3 comprises 13 residues. Germline assignment: CDR1 LNHNV and CDR2 YYDKDF (reference sequence). For the CDR3, the DNA is TGTGCCACCCGGACTAGCGGGAACTACGAGCAGTACTTC. The encoded protein is CATRTSGNYEQYF.

This clonotype was found many times. The chain links TRBV7-3 to TRBJ2-2; no definite D call. CDR3 length equals 14 residues. Trimming left V 2 bases short and J 3 bases short, with 7 bases between. Germline loops: CDR1 SGHTA, CDR2 FQGTGA. In DNA form, the CDR3 reads TGTGCCAGCAGCTTACATCCAGACACCGGGGAGCTGTTTTTT. The encoded protein is CASSLHPDTGELFF.

The table lists this clonotype with many counts. The rearrangement links TRBV19 to TRBJ1-1; possibly TRBD1 for D (6 bases). The CDR3 length is 16 residues. Trimming left V 4 bases short and J 0 bases short, with 15 bases between. Germline assignment: CDR1 LNHDA and CDR2 SQIVND (reference sequence). The CDR3 protein is CASSNTRGSMNTEAFF. The CDR3 bases are TGTGCCAGTAGTAACACCAGGGGCTCCATGAACACTGAAGCTTTCTTT.

The V call is TRBV6-1, the J call TRBJ2-5; 9 nucleotides line up with TRBD2. The CDR3 length is 15 residues. The J segment lost 2 bases and the V segment lost 5 bases, leaving 6 bases of the junction unmatched. Germline V gene lookup returns CDR1 MNHNS and CDR2 SASEGT. CDR3 protein: CASSPRTSAQETQYF. The CDR3 region has the DNA TGTGCCAGCAGTCCCCGGACTAGCGCGCAAGAGACCCAGTACTTC.

The rearrangement links TRBV6-2 or TRBV6-3 to TRBJ2-7; D not resolved. The CDR3 has 13 residues. Trimming cost V 10 bases and J 3 bases, with 16 bases left between them. Germline V gives CDR1 MNHEY, CDR2 SVGEGT. The CDR3 here is CATSLEVHYEQYF. The CDR3 nucleotides read TGTGCCACCAGCTTAGAAGTCCACTACGAGCAGTACTTC.

This clonotype was seen many times. The genes are TRBV7-2 and TRBJ2-7; weak D call: TRBD1 (5 bases). From germline, CDR1 is SGHTA and CDR2 FQGNSA. The CDR3 loop spans 17 amino acids. V dropped 1 base and J dropped 0 bases, with 16 bases sitting between them. In nucleotides, the CDR3 is TGTGCCAGCAGCTTAGGGTTAAGAGGCGACAGCTCCTACGAGCAGTACTTC. Translating gives CASSLGLRGDSSYEQYF.

This clonotype was observed many times. This chain uses TRBV2 with TRBJ1-5; D unresolved. Germline V gene data show CDR1 as SNHLY and CDR2 as FYNNEI. The CDR3 length is 15 residues. Trimming removed 1 base at V and 2 bases at J, with 9 bases between. CDR3 loop: CASSEVGFRNQPQHF. As DNA, the CDR3 is TGTGCCAGCAGTGAAGTGGGGTTTCGCAATCAGCCCCAGCATTTT.

This chain uses TRBV30 with TRBJ2-5, with D unclear. CDR1 GTSNPN and CDR2 SVGIG come from the germline V gene (reference sequence). Deletions cut 3 bases from V and 2 bases from J, with 13 bases between. The length of the CDR3 is 14 residues. CDR3 protein: CAWRFGSKQETQYF. In nucleotides, the CDR3 is TGTGCCTGGAGGTTTGGCTCGAAGCAAGAGACCCAGTACTTC.